The text below deals with one TCR beta chain. Only in-frame clones appear in the TCRdb table, and some are missing; sequencing was by immunoSEQ multiplex PCR. The data contain about 20,000 clones, 82% of them seen just once; the ten biggest clones take up almost 2.5%. Germline values: CDR1 SEHNR, CDR2 FQNEAQ (reference sequence). Unmatched junction bases numbered 1, after V lost 5 bases and J lost 9 bases. This CDR3 comprises 11 residues. This entry belongs to a study of Tregs in tolerant kidney transplant recipients. The rearrangement uses TRBV7-9 and TRBJ2-7; TRBD1 matches 10 bases. The sequence came from a human donor in good health. The specimen sequenced was Tregs from blood. CDR3 nucleotide sequence: TGTGCCAGCAGCAGGGACAGGGGGCAGTACTTC. This sequence encodes CASSRDRGQYF.